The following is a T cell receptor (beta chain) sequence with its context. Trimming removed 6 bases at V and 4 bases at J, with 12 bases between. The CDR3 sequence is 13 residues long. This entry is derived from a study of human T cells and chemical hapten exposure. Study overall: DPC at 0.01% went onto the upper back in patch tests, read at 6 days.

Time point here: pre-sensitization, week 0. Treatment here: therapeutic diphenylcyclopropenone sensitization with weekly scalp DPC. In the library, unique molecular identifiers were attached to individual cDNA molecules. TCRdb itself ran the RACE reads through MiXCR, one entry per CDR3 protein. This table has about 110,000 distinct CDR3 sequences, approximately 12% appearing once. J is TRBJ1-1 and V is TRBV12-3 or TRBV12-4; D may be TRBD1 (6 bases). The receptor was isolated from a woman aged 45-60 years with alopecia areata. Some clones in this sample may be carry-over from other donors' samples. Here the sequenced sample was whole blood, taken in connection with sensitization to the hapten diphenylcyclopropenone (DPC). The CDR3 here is CASSRSRGTEAFF. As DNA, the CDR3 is TGTGCCAGCAGCCGAAGCAGGGGCACTGAAGCTTTCTTT.